This T cell receptor beta chain was identified during a study of regulatory T cells in long-lasting Graves disease. Time point noted: newly diagnosed GD, antithyroid drugs for less than 3 months. Following extraction of RNA from PBMCs, that RNA was used to make the TCR library. This clonotype was detected only a few times. Germline V gives CDR1 SEHNR, CDR2 FQNEAQ (reference sequence). The CDR3 loop spans 15 amino acids. V dropped 1 base and J dropped 9 bases, with 13 bases sitting between them. Combining iRepertoire HTBI primers with Arm-PCR of CDR3 regions, the authors built TCR beta libraries. TCRdb fed the multiplex PCR reads into MiXCR, producing one record per CDR3 protein. Of 250,000 to 300,000 distinct CDR3 sequences listed, about 20% are singletons. In addition, the sample was reused for a study of T cells in Graves' hyperthyroidism and ophthalmopathy.

The sequenced sample was peripheral blood mononuclear cells (PBMCs), obtained at new diagnosis, from a patient treated with antithyroid drugs. The TCR comes from a woman aged 30 to 39 with Graves disease. V gene TRBV7-9 combines with J gene TRBJ1-6; a weak D match, TRBD1 (5 bases). The CDR3 DNA reads as TGTGCCAGCAGCTTAGACCGAGGCAGGGCTTCACCCCTCCACTTT. This encodes CASSLDRGRASPLHF.